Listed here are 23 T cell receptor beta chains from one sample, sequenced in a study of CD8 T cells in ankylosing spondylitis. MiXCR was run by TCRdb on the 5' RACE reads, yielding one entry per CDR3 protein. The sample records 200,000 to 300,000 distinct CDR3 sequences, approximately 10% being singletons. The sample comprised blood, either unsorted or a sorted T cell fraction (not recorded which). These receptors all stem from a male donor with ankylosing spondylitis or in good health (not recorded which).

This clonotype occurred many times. The DNA for the CDR3 is TGCAGCGTTGAGTCAGGAGGCGCGGATACGCAGTATTTT. Translating gives CSVESGGADTQYF. The rearrangement joins TRBV29-1 to TRBJ2-3, with TRBD2 as a possible D gene (5 bases). CDR3 length equals 13 residues. CDR1 and CDR2 (germline): SQVTM, ANQGSEA. Trimming cost V 3 bases and J 6 bases, with 13 bases left between them.

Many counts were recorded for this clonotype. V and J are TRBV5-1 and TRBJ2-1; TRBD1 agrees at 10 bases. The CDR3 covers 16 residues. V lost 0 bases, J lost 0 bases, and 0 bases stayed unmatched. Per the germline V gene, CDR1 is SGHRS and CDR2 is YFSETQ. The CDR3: CASSLGTGGSYNEQFF. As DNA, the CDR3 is TGCGCCAGCAGCTTGGGGACAGGGGGCTCCTACAATGAGCAGTTCTTC.

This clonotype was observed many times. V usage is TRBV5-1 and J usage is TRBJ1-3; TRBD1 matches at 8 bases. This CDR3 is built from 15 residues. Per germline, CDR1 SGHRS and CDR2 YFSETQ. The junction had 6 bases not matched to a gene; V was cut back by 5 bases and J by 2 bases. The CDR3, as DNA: TGCGCCAGCAGAACCGAGACAGGGGCTGGAAACACCATATATTTT. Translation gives CASRTETGAGNTIYF.

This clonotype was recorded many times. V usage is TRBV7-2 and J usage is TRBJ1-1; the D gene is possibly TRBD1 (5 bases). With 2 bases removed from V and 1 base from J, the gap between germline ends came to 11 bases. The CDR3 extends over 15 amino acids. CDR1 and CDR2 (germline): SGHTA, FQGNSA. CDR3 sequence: CASSLIRGSNTEAFF. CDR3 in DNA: TGTGCCAGCAGCTTAATAAGGGGTTCGAACACTGAAGCTTTCTTT.

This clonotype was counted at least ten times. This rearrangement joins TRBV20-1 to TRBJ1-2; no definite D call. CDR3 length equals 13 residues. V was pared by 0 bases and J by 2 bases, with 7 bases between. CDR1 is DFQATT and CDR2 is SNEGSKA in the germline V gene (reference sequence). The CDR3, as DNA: TGCAGTGCTAGAGATGACAAAAACTATGGCTACACCTTC. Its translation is CSARDDKNYGYTF.

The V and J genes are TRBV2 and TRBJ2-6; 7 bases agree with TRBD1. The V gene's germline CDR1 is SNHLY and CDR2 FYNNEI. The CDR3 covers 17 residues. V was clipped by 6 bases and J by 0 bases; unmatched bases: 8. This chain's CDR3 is CASRPRDSDSGANVLTF. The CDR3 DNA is TGTGCCAGCAGGCCCCGGGACAGCGACTCTGGGGCCAACGTCCTGACTTTC.

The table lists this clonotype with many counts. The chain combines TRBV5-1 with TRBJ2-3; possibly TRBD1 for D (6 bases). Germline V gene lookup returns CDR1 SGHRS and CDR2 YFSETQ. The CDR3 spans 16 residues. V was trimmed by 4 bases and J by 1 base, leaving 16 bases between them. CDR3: CASSPRGAGGTDTQYF. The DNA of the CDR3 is TGCGCCAGCAGCCCCCGAGGGGCAGGGGGCACAGATACGCAGTATTTT.

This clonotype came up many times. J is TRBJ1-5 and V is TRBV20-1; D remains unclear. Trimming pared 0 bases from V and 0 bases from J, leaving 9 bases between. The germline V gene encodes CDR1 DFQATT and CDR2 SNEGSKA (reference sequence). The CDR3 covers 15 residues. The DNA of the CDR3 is TGCAGTGCTAGAGATGAGGCTTATAGCAATCAGCCCCAGCATTTT. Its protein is CSARDEAYSNQPQHF.

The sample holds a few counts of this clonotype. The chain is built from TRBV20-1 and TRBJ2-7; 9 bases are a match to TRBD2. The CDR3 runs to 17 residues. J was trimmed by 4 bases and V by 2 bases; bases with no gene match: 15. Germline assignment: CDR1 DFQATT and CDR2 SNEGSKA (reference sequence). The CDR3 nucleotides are TGCAGTGCTAGACCAGGGGGAGGAGCGGGAGGTATATACGAGCAGTACTTC. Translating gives CSARPGGGAGGIYEQYF.

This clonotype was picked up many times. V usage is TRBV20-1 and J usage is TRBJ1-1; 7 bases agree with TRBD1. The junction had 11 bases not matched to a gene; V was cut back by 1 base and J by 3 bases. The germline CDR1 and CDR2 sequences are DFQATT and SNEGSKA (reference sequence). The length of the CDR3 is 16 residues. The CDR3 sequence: CSARGTRGPLDTEAFF. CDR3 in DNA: TGCAGTGCTAGAGGAACTAGGGGGCCCCTAGACACTGAAGCTTTCTTT.

The CDR3 nucleotides read TGTGCCAGCAGCTTAAGGCCTGACCTCTCCTACAATGAGCAGTTCTTC. Protein: CASSLRPDLSYNEQFF. The chain links TRBV7-2 to TRBJ2-1; the D is unclear. Per germline, CDR1 SGHTA and CDR2 FQGNSA. V lost 2 bases and J 0 bases, leaving 11 bases between the germline ends. The CDR3 contains 16 residues.

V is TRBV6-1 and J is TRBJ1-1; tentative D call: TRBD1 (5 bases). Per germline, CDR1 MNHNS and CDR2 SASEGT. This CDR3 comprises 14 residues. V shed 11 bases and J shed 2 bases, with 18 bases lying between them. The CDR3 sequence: CAAGSGAGNTEAFF. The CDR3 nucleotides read TGTGCCGCAGGGTCCGGGGCTGGCAACACTGAAGCTTTCTTT.

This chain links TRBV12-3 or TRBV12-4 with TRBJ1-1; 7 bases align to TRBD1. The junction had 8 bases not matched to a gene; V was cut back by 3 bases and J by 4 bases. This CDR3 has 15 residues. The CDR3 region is CASSLDTGESTEAFF. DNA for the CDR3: TGTGCCAGCAGTTTGGACACAGGGGAGAGCACTGAAGCTTTCTTT.

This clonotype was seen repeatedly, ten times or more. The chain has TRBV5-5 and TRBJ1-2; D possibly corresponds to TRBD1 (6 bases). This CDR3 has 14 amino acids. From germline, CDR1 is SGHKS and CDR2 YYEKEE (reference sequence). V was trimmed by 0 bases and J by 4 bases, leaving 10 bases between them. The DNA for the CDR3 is TGTGCCAGCAGCTTGGAAGGGACAAGCTATGGCTACACCTTC. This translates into CASSLEGTSYGYTF.

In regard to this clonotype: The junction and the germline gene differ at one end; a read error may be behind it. CDR3 region: CASSLVGGPYSYNAQFF. The CDR3, as DNA: TGTGCCAGCAGCTTAGTAGGGGGCCCCTACTCCTACAATGCGCAGTTCTTC. The genes are TRBV7-9 and TRBJ2-1; 7 bases are shared with TRBD1. Germline CDR1 SEHNR, CDR2 FQNEAQ (reference sequence). The CDR3 has 17 residues.

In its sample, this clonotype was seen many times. The CDR3 here is CASRTQGDGTQYF. The DNA for the CDR3 is TGCGCCAGCAGAACCCAGGGGGATGGTACGCAGTATTTT. The chain carries TRBV5-1 and TRBJ2-3, with 7 bases fitting TRBD1. V trimming: 5 bases; J trimming: 8 bases; junction bases outside the gene matches: 8. The CDR3 is made up of 13 amino acids. Germline CDR1 reads SGHRS; CDR2 reads YFSETQ.

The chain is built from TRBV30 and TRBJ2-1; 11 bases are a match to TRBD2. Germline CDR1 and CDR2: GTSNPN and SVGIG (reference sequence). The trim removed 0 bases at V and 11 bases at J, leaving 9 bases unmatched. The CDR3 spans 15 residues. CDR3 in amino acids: CAWSVRASGGSKQFF. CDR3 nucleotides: TGTGCCTGGAGTGTACGGGCTAGCGGGGGGAGTAAGCAGTTCTTC.

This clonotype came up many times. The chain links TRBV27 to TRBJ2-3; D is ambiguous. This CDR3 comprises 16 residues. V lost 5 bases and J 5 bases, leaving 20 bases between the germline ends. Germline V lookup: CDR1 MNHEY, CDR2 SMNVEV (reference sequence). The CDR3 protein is CASSRQPPTTQDTQYF. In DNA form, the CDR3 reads TGTGCCAGCAGTAGACAACCCCCTACAACCCAAGATACGCAGTATTTT.

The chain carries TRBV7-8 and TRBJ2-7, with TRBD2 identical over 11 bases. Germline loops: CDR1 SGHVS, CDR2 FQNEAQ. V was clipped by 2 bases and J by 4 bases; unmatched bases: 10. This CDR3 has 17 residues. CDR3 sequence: CASSLLAGTSGSYEQYF. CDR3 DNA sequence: TGTGCCAGCAGCTTATTGGCCGGGACTAGCGGCTCTTACGAGCAGTACTTC.

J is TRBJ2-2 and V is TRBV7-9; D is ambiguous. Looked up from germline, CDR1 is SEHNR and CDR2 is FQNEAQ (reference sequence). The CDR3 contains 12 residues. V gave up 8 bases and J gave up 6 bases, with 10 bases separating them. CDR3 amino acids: CASAFDPGELFF. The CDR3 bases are TGTGCCAGCGCCTTCGATCCCGGGGAGCTGTTTTTT.

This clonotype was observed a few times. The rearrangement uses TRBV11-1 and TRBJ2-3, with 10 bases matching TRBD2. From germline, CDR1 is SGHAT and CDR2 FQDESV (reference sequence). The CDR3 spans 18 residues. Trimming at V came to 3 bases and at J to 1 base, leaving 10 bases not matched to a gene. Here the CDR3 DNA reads TGTGCCAGCAGCTTTTTAGCGGGGGGAATCCTTGGCACAGATACGCAGTATTTT. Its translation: CASSFLAGGILGTDTQYF.

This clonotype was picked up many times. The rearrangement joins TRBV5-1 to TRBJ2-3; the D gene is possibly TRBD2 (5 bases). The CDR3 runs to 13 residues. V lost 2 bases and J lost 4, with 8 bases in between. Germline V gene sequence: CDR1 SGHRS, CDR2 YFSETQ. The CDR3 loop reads CASSFTEADTQYF. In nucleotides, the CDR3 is TGCGCCAGCAGCTTTACGGAGGCAGATACGCAGTATTTT.

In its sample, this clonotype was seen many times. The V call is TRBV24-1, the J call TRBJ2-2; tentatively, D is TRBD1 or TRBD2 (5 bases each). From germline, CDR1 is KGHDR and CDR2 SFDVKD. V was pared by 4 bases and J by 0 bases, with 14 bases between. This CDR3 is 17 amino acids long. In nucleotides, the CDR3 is TGTGCCACCAGTGACCAGGGACGGAGCGCGAACACCGGGGAGCTGTTTTTT. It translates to CATSDQGRSANTGELFF.